The 16 T cell receptor beta chains listed next were all sequenced from one sample in a study of blood T cell repertoires in COVID-19. Data came from immunoSEQ multiplex PCR; TCRdb stores just in-frame clones and leaves some out. The data show over 250,000 clones, approximately 90% seen once. Sequencing used peripheral blood. The origin of the receptors is a woman younger than 45 with COVID-19, enrolled during active disease.

The rearrangement uses TRBV7-9 and TRBJ2-7, with D possibly matching TRBD1 (6 bases). The V gene's germline CDR1 is SEHNR and CDR2 FQNEAQ (reference sequence). This CDR3 has 14 residues. V was shortened by 6 bases and J by 5 bases, with 17 bases between the two germline ends. CDR3 DNA sequence: TGTGCCAGCAGTTTCTCAGGGGCGCTGAACGAGCAGTACTTC. This translates into CASSFSGALNEQYF.

CDR3 amino acids: CASSLGTELYGYTF. DNA of the CDR3: TGCGCCAGCAGCTTGGGGACAGAGCTCTATGGCTACACCTTC. The genes are TRBV5-1 and TRBJ1-2; D may be TRBD1 (6 bases). This CDR3 is 14 amino acids long. V was pared by 0 bases and J by 4 bases, with 10 bases between. Germline CDR1 SGHRS, CDR2 YFSETQ.

This chain uses TRBV11-1 with TRBJ2-2, with TRBD1 identical over 8 bases. The CDR3 is made up of 15 amino acids. Germline trimming cut 5 bases from V and 4 bases from J; bases unmatched to any gene: 6. Germline V CDR1 and CDR2: SGHAT, FQDESV (reference sequence). The CDR3 DNA follows: TGTGCCAGCAGCCCAAGGACAGGGAGCACCGGGGAGCTGTTTTTT. It yields the protein CASSPRTGSTGELFF.

The chain is built from TRBV7-8 and TRBJ2-2; D gene uncertain. V was shortened by 2 bases and J by 5 bases, with 9 bases between the two germline ends. From germline, CDR1 is SGHVS and CDR2 FQNEAQ. There are 14 residues in the CDR3. CDR3 residues: CASSLRLETGELFF. The CDR3 bases are TGTGCCAGCAGCTTACGCCTAGAGACCGGGGAGCTGTTTTTT.

The V and J genes are TRBV10-1 and TRBJ2-2; D possibly corresponds to TRBD1 (6 bases). Trimming left V 5 bases short and J 3 bases short, with 10 bases between. The CDR3 contains 14 residues. CDR1 and CDR2 (germline): WNHNN, SYGVQD (reference sequence). The CDR3, as DNA: TGCGCCAGCAGTATTAACAGGGACACCGGGGAGCTGTTTTTT. It encodes CASSINRDTGELFF.

The V call is TRBV5-1, the J call TRBJ1-6; 8 positions match TRBD1. The ends lost 1 base at V and 8 bases at J; junction bases unmatched: 5. The CDR3 spans 15 residues. Germline V gene data show CDR1 as SGHRS and CDR2 as YFSETQ. CDR3 bases: TGCGCCAGCAGCTTGAGTAGACAGGGGCATTCACCCCTCCACTTT. Its translation: CASSLSRQGHSPLHF. Drawing the rest from reference TRBV5-1 and TRBJ1-6, the complete variable domain is KAGVTQTPRYLIKTRGQQVTLSCSPISGHRSVSWYQQTPGQGLQFLFEYFSETQRNKGNFPGRFSGRQFSNSRSEMNVSTLELGDSALYLCASSLSRQGHSPLHFGNGTRLTVT.

This clone was detected only a few times. J is TRBJ2-7 and V is TRBV30; 11 bases match TRBD2. The ends lost 4 bases at V and 2 bases at J; junction bases unmatched: 16. This CDR3 region has 18 residues. Germline loops: CDR1 GTSNPN, CDR2 SVGIG (reference sequence). The CDR3 loop is CAWTGRDRVTSGTYEQYF. For the CDR3, the DNA is TGTGCCTGGACCGGGAGGGACAGGGTGACTAGCGGGACCTACGAGCAGTACTTC.

The chain has TRBV6-5 and TRBJ1-1, with D possibly TRBD1 on 6 matching bases. CDR3 size: 14 residues. Trimming took off 6 bases at V and 0 bases at J, with 11 bases between the two ends. From germline, CDR1 is MNHEY and CDR2 SVGAGI. CDR3 region: CASRLQGLNTEAFF. DNA of the CDR3: TGTGCCAGCAGGTTACAGGGCCTGAACACTGAAGCTTTCTTT.

The chain employs TRBV15 and TRBJ2-7, with a possible D match to TRBD1 (7 bases). This CDR3 has 14 amino acids. From germline, CDR1 is LNHNV and CDR2 YYDKDF (reference sequence). V was trimmed by 0 bases and J by 6 bases, leaving 12 bases between them. The CDR3: CATSRDGGTAEQYF. In nucleotides, the CDR3 is TGTGCCACCAGCAGAGATGGGGGGACAGCCGAGCAGTACTTC. The full variable domain, in which reference TRBV15 and TRBJ2-7 provide the parts outside the CDR3, is DAMVIQNPRYQVTQFGKPVTLSCSQTLNHNVMYWYQQKSSQAPKLLFHYYDKDFNNEADTPDNFQSRRPNTSFCFLDIRSPGLGDTAMYLCATSRDGGTAEQYFGPGTRLTVT.

This rearrangement joins TRBV19 to TRBJ2-3, with 7 bases fitting TRBD2. J lost 6 bases, V lost 3 bases, and 12 bases had no gene match. The CDR3 runs 16 residues. CDR1 LNHDA and CDR2 SQIVND come from the germline V gene (reference sequence). The CDR3 nucleotides read TGTGCCAGTAGTATCCGAAGCGGGACTGGGGCGGATACGCAGTATTTT. Translation: CASSIRSGTGADTQYF. Together with reference TRBV19 and TRBJ2-3, the CDR3 gives the full variable domain: DGGITQSPKYLFRKEGQNVTLSCEQNLNHDAMYWYRQDPGQGLRLIYYSQIVNDFQKGDIAEGYSVSREKKESFPLTVTSAQKNPTAFYLCASSIRSGTGADTQYFGPGTRLTVL.

The V and J genes are TRBV28 and TRBJ1-3; tentative D call: TRBD1 (5 bases). Trimming cost V 6 bases and J 2 bases, with 11 bases left between them. There are 14 residues in the CDR3. Germline CDR1 reads MDHEN; CDR2 reads SYDVKM. CDR3 amino acids: CASSLGRAGNTIYF. The DNA for the CDR3 is TGTGCCAGCAGCCTGGGCAGGGCTGGAAACACCATATATTTT.

This clone was detected once. The gene calls are TRBV11-2 and TRBJ1-4; the D gene is possibly TRBD1 (6 bases). The CDR3 runs to 15 residues. CDR1 and CDR2 from the germline V gene are SGHAT and FQNNGV. V shed 4 bases and J shed 4 bases, with 13 bases lying between them. DNA for the CDR3: TGTGCCAGCAGCTCAACCGGGGGGCGTAATGAAAAACTGTTTTTT. It yields the protein CASSSTGGRNEKLFF.

As for this clone: Other DNA sequences in the same sample also yield this CDR3. The chain has TRBV28 and TRBJ2-7; no firm D call. With 2 bases removed from V and 3 bases from J, the gap between germline ends came to 8 bases. This CDR3 is built from 13 residues. CDR1 and CDR2 (germline): MDHEN, SYDVKM. The CDR3 sequence is CASSLVSGYEQYF. DNA of the CDR3: TGTGCCAGCAGTTTAGTATCAGGCTACGAGCAGTACTTC.

The chain uses TRBV13 and TRBJ2-7; D might be TRBD1 (6 bases). The CDR3 has 15 residues. In germline, CDR1 is PRHDT, CDR2 FYEKMQ (reference sequence). Trimming took off 1 base at V and 0 bases at J, with 10 bases between the two ends. CDR3 nucleotide sequence: TGTGCCAGCAGCTTAGCCCGGGACAACTCCTACGAGCAGTACTTC. Translation gives CASSLARDNSYEQYF. The full variable domain, completed using reference TRBV13 and TRBJ2-7, is AAGVIQSPRHLIKEKRETATLKCYPIPRHDTVYWYQQGPGQDPQFLISFYEKMQSDKGSIPDRFSAQQFSDYHSELNMSSLELGDSALYFCASSLARDNSYEQYFGPGTRLTVT.

This chain uses TRBV27 with TRBJ2-7; TRBD2 matches at 10 bases. This CDR3 contains 16 residues. Germline CDR1 is MNHEY and CDR2 is SMNVEV (reference sequence). V was pared by 4 bases and J by 4 bases, with 10 bases of the junction left unmatched. The CDR3 DNA sequence: TGTGCCAGCAGTTGGGGCAGCGGGAGGGCCACTTACGAGCAGTACTTC. Encoded protein: CASSWGSGRATYEQYF.

The chain employs TRBV7-9 and TRBJ2-5; TRBD2 agrees at 12 bases. The CDR3 is 14 amino acids. The J segment lost 5 bases and the V segment lost 5 bases, leaving 3 bases of the junction unmatched. CDR1 and CDR2 from the germline V gene are SEHNR and FQNEAQ (reference sequence). This CDR3 is CASSRLAGVETQYF. The DNA for the CDR3 is TGTGCCAGCAGCCGACTAGCGGGAGTGGAGACCCAGTACTTC.